This T cell receptor beta chain was observed in a study of cytomegalovirus exposure and HLA in healthy donors. A remark on this clone: Its antigen is undetermined.

Per the germline V gene, CDR1 is LNHDA and CDR2 is SQIVND (reference sequence). V trimming: 4 bases; J trimming: 0 bases; junction bases outside the gene matches: 10. The CDR3 length is 19 residues. Study conclusions and caveats: As a later analysis showed, a missense DCLRE1C variant was linked to trimming of TCR beta V- and J-genes. It was only CMV serostatus that was available as immune exposure information. Most TCR sequences showed up rarely, but some public TCRs showed up in many donors.

Primers for the PCR totalled 60 Vbeta and 13 Jbeta. Measured with immunoSEQ multiplex PCR; TCRdb has only the in-frame clones, and not every one. Among over 90,000 clones, around four fifths were seen once, and the ten largest hold 2.5% to 3%. The sequenced sample consisted of PBMCs. This sequence was found in a man aged 35 to 55 in good health and CMV-seronegative. This chain joins TRBV19 and TRBJ2-1, with 12 bases fitting TRBD2. The chain's CDR3 is CASSTSGLAGSSSYNEQFF. The CDR3 DNA sequence: TGTGCCAGTAGTACCAGCGGACTAGCGGGGTCAAGCTCCTACAATGAGCAGTTCTTC.